The rows below give T cell receptor beta chains drawn from one sample of a study of T-cell memory formation after mild COVID-19. TCRdb processed the 5' RACE reads anew with MiXCR; each CDR3 protein has one entry. This sample yields around 440,000 distinct CDR3 sequences, of which roughly 20% are seen a single time; more than 9% belongs to the top ten. The material sequenced was PBMCs or a T cell subset sorted from them (not recorded which). These receptors all stem from an adult woman who had mild COVID-19 (a few samples of this study predate the infection). Cell type and time point are not known. Each CDR3 is given with its conserved first and last residue. The D gene is left open where the match is weak. Size is omitted from some rows. Given values are once, few, many or a class for expanded clones.

clone size: few; V gene: TRBV7-3; D gene: TRBD1; J gene: TRBJ2-2; CDR3 DNA: TGTGCCAGCAGCTTAACAAGGACAGGGGTCCACGGGGAGCTGTTTTTT; CDR3 protein: CASSLTRTGVHGELFF
clone size: few; V gene: TRBV5-1; D gene: -; J gene: TRBJ2-5; CDR3 DNA: TGCGCCAGCAGCCGGCGGGACAGTACCGGAGAGACCCAGTACTTC; CDR3 protein: CASSRRDSTGETQYF
clone size: -; V gene: TRBV12-3/TRBV12-4; D gene: TRBD1; J gene: TRBJ1-1; CDR3 DNA: TGTGCCAGCAGTCAACCGACAGGGGGCACTGAAGCTTTCTTT; CDR3 protein: CASSQPTGGTEAFF
clone size: -; V gene: TRBV29-1; D gene: -; J gene: TRBJ2-5; CDR3 DNA: TGCAGCGTTGACGCGGGACCGGGGGAGACCCAGTACTTC; CDR3 protein: CSVDAGPGETQYF
clone size: -; V gene: TRBV5-1; D gene: -; J gene: TRBJ2-5; CDR3 DNA: TGCGCCAGCAGCGGCCAACAAGAGACCCAGTACTTC; CDR3 protein: CASSGQQETQYF
clone size: few; V gene: TRBV4-3; D gene: -; J gene: TRBJ2-1; CDR3 DNA: TGCGCCAGCAGCCAAGATCTCGGGACACAGCAGTTCTTC; CDR3 protein: CASSQDLGTQQFF
clone size: -; V gene: TRBV6-2/TRBV6-3; D gene: TRBD1; J gene: TRBJ1-5; CDR3 DNA: TGTGCCAGCAGTTCGACAGGGGCAAGTTGGCCCCAGCATTTT; CDR3 protein: CASSSTGASWPQHF
clone size: few; V gene: TRBV7-9; D gene: TRBD1; J gene: TRBJ2-7; CDR3 DNA: TGTGCCAGCAGCTTAGCGACAGGGGGAACCTACGAGCAGTACTTC; CDR3 protein: CASSLATGGTYEQYF
clone size: -; V gene: TRBV7-2; D gene: TRBD1; J gene: TRBJ1-3; CDR3 DNA: TGTGCCAGCAGCTCCGGACAGGGTAGATATTTT; CDR3 protein: CASSSGQGRYF
clone size: -; V gene: TRBV5-4; D gene: TRBD1; J gene: TRBJ1-6; CDR3 DNA: TGTGCCAGCAGCTCCGGACAGGCCGATAATTCACCCCTCCACTTT; CDR3 protein: CASSSGQADNSPLHF
clone size: -; V gene: TRBV10-3; D gene: -; J gene: TRBJ2-5; CDR3 DNA: TGTGCCATCAGTGAGGGTAGGGGGTACCAAGAGACCCAGTACTTC; CDR3 protein: CAISEGRGYQETQYF
clone size: few; V gene: TRBV29-1; D gene: TRBD1; J gene: TRBJ1-2; CDR3 DNA: TGCAGCGCCTCAATCCCGGGACAGCCGCCTACCTTC; CDR3 protein: CSASIPGQPPTF
clone size: -; V gene: TRBV9; D gene: TRBD2; J gene: TRBJ2-7; CDR3 DNA: TGTGCCAGCAGCCCCTCGTTGACTAGCGGGGGACCAACATACGAGCAGTACTTC; CDR3 protein: CASSPSLTSGGPTYEQYF
clone size: -; V gene: TRBV6-5; D gene: -; J gene: TRBJ1-1; CDR3 DNA: TGTGCCAGCAGTTACTCTCCTGACACTGAAGCTTTCTTT; CDR3 protein: CASSYSPDTEAFF
clone size: -; V gene: TRBV15; D gene: -; J gene: TRBJ1-4; CDR3 DNA: TGTGCCACCAGCAGAGTTGAGGAGGTAGTGGTGGAAAAACTGTTTTTT; CDR3 protein: CATSRVEEVVVEKLFF
clone size: few; V gene: TRBV20-1; D gene: -; J gene: TRBJ2-1; CDR3 DNA: TGCAGTGCTAGAGATCTCCGAGGGGGCTCCTACAATGAGCAGTTCTTC; CDR3 protein: CSARDLRGGSYNEQFF
clone size: -; V gene: TRBV11-1; D gene: -; J gene: TRBJ2-2; CDR3 DNA: TGTGCCAGCAGCCCGAGTTCGCCCGGGGAGCTGTTTTTT; CDR3 protein: CASSPSSPGELFF
clone size: -; V gene: TRBV27; D gene: -; J gene: TRBJ2-3; CDR3 DNA: TGTGCCAGCAGTTTAAGGGGCCTGCTCCCCACAGATACGCAGTATTTT; CDR3 protein: CASSLRGLLPTDTQYF
clone size: few; V gene: TRBV10-3; D gene: -; J gene: TRBJ1-6; CDR3 DNA: TGTGCCATCACCCCTGACCAAGGTCGCTCACCCCTCCACTTT; CDR3 protein: CAITPDQGRSPLHF
clone size: few; V gene: TRBV7-9; D gene: -; J gene: TRBJ1-4; CDR3 DNA: TGTGCCAGCAGCTTAGGGTATGCAACTAATGAAAAACTGTTTTTT; CDR3 protein: CASSLGYATNEKLFF
clone size: few; V gene: TRBV12-3/TRBV12-4; D gene: TRBD1; J gene: TRBJ1-1; CDR3 DNA: TGTGCCAGCAGCCTACAGGGGGCGAGGCTTGAAGCTTTCTTT; CDR3 protein: CASSLQGARLEAFF
clone size: few; V gene: TRBV5-1; D gene: -; J gene: TRBJ2-5; CDR3 DNA: TGCGCCAGCAGCCCCTCCGGGGGGCGGGAGGAGACCCAGTACTTC; CDR3 protein: CASSPSGGREETQYF
clone size: few; V gene: TRBV7-9; D gene: TRBD1; J gene: TRBJ1-1; CDR3 DNA: TGTGCCAGCAGCTTTGCGGACAGGGGTGAAGCTTTCTTT; CDR3 protein: CASSFADRGEAFF
clone size: -; V gene: TRBV5-1; D gene: TRBD2; J gene: TRBJ2-3; CDR3 DNA: TGCGCCAGCAGCTTAACGGGGGGGCGAAGAACAGATACGCAGTATTTT; CDR3 protein: CASSLTGGRRTDTQYF
clone size: few; V gene: TRBV9; D gene: TRBD1; J gene: TRBJ1-6; CDR3 DNA: TGTGCCAGCAGCCCGCGTACCCAGGGGGATAATTCACCCCTCCACTTT; CDR3 protein: CASSPRTQGDNSPLHF
clone size: -; V gene: TRBV5-5; D gene: -; J gene: TRBJ2-1; CDR3 DNA: TGTGCCAGCAGCTCAAGTCCGGTAGGGCCCTACAATGAGCAGTTCTTC; CDR3 protein: CASSSSPVGPYNEQFF
clone size: few; V gene: TRBV12-3/TRBV12-4; D gene: TRBD1; J gene: TRBJ1-6; CDR3 DNA: TGTGCCAGCAGTTTCGGGACAGATTATTCACCCCTCCACTTT; CDR3 protein: CASSFGTDYSPLHF
clone size: -; V gene: TRBV7-9; D gene: -; J gene: TRBJ2-1; CDR3 DNA: TGTGCCAGCAGCTTAGTGGGCGGGGCTAGGTGGAATGAGCAGTTCTTC; CDR3 protein: CASSLVGGARWNEQFF
clone size: few; V gene: TRBV19; D gene: -; J gene: TRBJ2-2; CDR3 DNA: TGTGCCAGTATGGCAGGGACGACGAACACCGGGGAGCTGTTTTTT; CDR3 protein: CASMAGTTNTGELFF
clone size: few; V gene: TRBV12-3/TRBV12-4; D gene: -; J gene: TRBJ2-5; CDR3 DNA: TGTGCCAGTACTTGGGGGCAAGAGACCCAGTACTTC; CDR3 protein: CASTWGQETQYF
clone size: -; V gene: TRBV12-3/TRBV12-4; D gene: TRBD1; J gene: TRBJ2-3; CDR3 DNA: TGTGCCAGCAGCAGACAGGGGGCCACAGATACGCAGTATTTT; CDR3 protein: CASSRQGATDTQYF
clone size: -; V gene: TRBV4-1; D gene: TRBD1; J gene: TRBJ2-2; CDR3 DNA: TGCGCCAGCAGCCCACACAGGGGGCTGAACACCGGGGAGCTGTTTTTT; CDR3 protein: CASSPHRGLNTGELFF
clone size: few; V gene: TRBV18; D gene: -; J gene: TRBJ1-2; CDR3 DNA: TGTGCCAGCTCACGAGAGGGCGGGAATGGCTACACCTTC; CDR3 protein: CASSREGGNGYTF
clone size: -; V gene: TRBV12-3/TRBV12-4; D gene: TRBD2; J gene: TRBJ2-7; CDR3 DNA: TGTGCCAGCAGTTTCGGGGGGGGCTCCGAGCAGTACTTC; CDR3 protein: CASSFGGGSEQYF
clone size: -; V gene: TRBV5-1; D gene: -; J gene: TRBJ2-5; CDR3 DNA: TGCGCCAGCAGCTCACCAGAGGACGACCAGGAGACCCAGTACTTC; CDR3 protein: CASSSPEDDQETQYF
clone size: few; V gene: TRBV7-9; D gene: TRBD2; J gene: TRBJ2-5; CDR3 DNA: TGTGCCAGCAGCCAGGGACTAGCGGTGGAGACCCAGTACTTC; CDR3 protein: CASSQGLAVETQYF
clone size: few; V gene: TRBV20-1; D gene: -; J gene: TRBJ2-7; CDR3 DNA: TGCAGTGCGCATTTCCACGAGCAGTACTTC; CDR3 protein: CSAHFHEQYF
clone size: few; V gene: TRBV5-5; D gene: TRBD1; J gene: TRBJ2-7; CDR3 DNA: TGTGCCAGCAGCTTGTGGACAGGGAGCTCCTACGAGCAGTACTTC; CDR3 protein: CASSLWTGSSYEQYF
clone size: few; V gene: TRBV7-6; D gene: TRBD1; J gene: TRBJ2-7; CDR3 DNA: TGTGCCAGCAGCATCCGACAGGGTGCCTACGAGCAGTACTTC; CDR3 protein: CASSIRQGAYEQYF
clone size: -; V gene: TRBV7-9; D gene: TRBD1; J gene: TRBJ2-1; CDR3 DNA: TGTGCCAGCAGCTCTTTCGGGACAGGGCTTAATGAGCAGTTCTTC; CDR3 protein: CASSSFGTGLNEQFF
clone size: many; V gene: TRBV7-3; D gene: TRBD2; J gene: TRBJ2-1; CDR3 DNA: TGTGCCAGCAGCTTGTGGACTAGCGGGAGCGATGAGCAGTTCTTC; CDR3 protein: CASSLWTSGSDEQFF
clone size: -; V gene: TRBV12-3/TRBV12-4; D gene: TRBD1; J gene: TRBJ1-4; CDR3 DNA: TGTGCCAGCATGCAGGACAGGGCTAGAGAAAAACTGTTTTTT; CDR3 protein: CASMQDRAREKLFF
clone size: -; V gene: TRBV5-5; D gene: -; J gene: TRBJ2-2; CDR3 DNA: TGTGCCAGCAGCGGACAGCCCGGGGAGCTGTTTTTT; CDR3 protein: CASSGQPGELFF
clone size: -; V gene: TRBV20-1; D gene: -; J gene: TRBJ2-7; CDR3 DNA: TGCAGTGCTAGGACCGGGAGCAACTACGAGCAGTACTTC; CDR3 protein: CSARTGSNYEQYF
clone size: -; V gene: TRBV7-8; D gene: -; J gene: TRBJ2-7; CDR3 DNA: TGTGCCAGCAGAAATGGGACCTTCGCCCCCCACGAGCAGTACTTC; CDR3 protein: CASRNGTFAPHEQYF
clone size: -; V gene: TRBV29-1; D gene: -; J gene: TRBJ1-1; CDR3 DNA: TGCAGCGCCGTCCTTTTTGCGACTGAAGCTTTCTTT; CDR3 protein: CSAVLFATEAFF
clone size: -; V gene: TRBV29-1; D gene: -; J gene: TRBJ1-3; CDR3 DNA: TGCAGCGTTGTTCCCGGGGTTGGTAACACCATATATTTT; CDR3 protein: CSVVPGVGNTIYF
clone size: few; V gene: TRBV18; D gene: -; J gene: TRBJ2-5; CDR3 DNA: TGTGCCAGCTCACCACAGCGAGCACAAGAGACCCAGTACTTC; CDR3 protein: CASSPQRAQETQYF
clone size: -; V gene: TRBV7-7; D gene: TRBD1; J gene: TRBJ2-5; CDR3 DNA: TGTGCCAGCAGCTTAGGGGACAGGGGGTTAACCCAGTACTTC; CDR3 protein: CASSLGDRGLTQYF
clone size: few; V gene: TRBV29-1; D gene: TRBD1; J gene: TRBJ1-2; CDR3 DNA: TGCAGCGCGTCGGACAGGGCGGAGAATGGCTACACCTTC; CDR3 protein: CSASDRAENGYTF
clone size: -; V gene: TRBV7-2; D gene: TRBD1; J gene: TRBJ1-2; CDR3 DNA: TGTGCCAGCAGCGCCCGACAGGGGCCGGATGGCTACACCTTC; CDR3 protein: CASSARQGPDGYTF
clone size: -; V gene: TRBV2; D gene: -; J gene: TRBJ2-1; CDR3 DNA: TGTGCCACCAGTGGGGAGACAGGTAACAATGAGCAGTTCTTC; CDR3 protein: CATSGETGNNEQFF
clone size: -; V gene: TRBV6-2/TRBV6-3; D gene: -; J gene: TRBJ2-2; CDR3 DNA: TGTGCCAGCAGTTACGCCCCGTTAATGGAGCTGTTTTTT; CDR3 protein: CASSYAPLMELFF
clone size: -; V gene: TRBV6-2/TRBV6-3; D gene: TRBD1; J gene: TRBJ1-2; CDR3 DNA: TGTGCCAGCAGCCAGGGACAGCCCTATGGCTACACCTTC; CDR3 protein: CASSQGQPYGYTF
clone size: few; V gene: TRBV12-3/TRBV12-4; D gene: TRBD1; J gene: TRBJ2-1; CDR3 DNA: TGTGCCAGCAGTTTAGAACTCCGCGTAGCGACAGGGATGGTCTTC; CDR3 protein: CASSLELRVATGMVF